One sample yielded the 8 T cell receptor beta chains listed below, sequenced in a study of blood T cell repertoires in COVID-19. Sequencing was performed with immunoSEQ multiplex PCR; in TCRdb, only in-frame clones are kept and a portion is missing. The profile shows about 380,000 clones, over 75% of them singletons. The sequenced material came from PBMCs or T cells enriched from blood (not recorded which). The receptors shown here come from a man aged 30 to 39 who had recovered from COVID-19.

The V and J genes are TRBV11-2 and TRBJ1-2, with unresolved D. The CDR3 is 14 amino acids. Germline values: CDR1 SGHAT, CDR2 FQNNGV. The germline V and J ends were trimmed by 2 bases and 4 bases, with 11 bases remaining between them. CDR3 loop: CASSLPASAYGYTF. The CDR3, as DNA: TGTGCCAGCAGCTTACCGGCTAGCGCCTATGGCTACACCTTC.

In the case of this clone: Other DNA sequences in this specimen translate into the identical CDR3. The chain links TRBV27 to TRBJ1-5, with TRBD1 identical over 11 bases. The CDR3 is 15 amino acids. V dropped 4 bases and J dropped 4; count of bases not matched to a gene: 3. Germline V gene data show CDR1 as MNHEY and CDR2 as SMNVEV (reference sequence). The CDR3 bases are TGTGCCAGCAGTTCGGGGACAGGGGGAAATCAGCCCCAGCATTTT. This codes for CASSSGTGGNQPQHF.

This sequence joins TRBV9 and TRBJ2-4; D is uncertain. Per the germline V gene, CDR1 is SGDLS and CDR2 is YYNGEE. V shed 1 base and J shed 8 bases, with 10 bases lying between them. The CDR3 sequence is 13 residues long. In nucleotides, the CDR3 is TGTGCCAGCAGCGTAAGTAGCAGTCACATTCAGTACTTC. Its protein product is CASSVSSSHIQYF.

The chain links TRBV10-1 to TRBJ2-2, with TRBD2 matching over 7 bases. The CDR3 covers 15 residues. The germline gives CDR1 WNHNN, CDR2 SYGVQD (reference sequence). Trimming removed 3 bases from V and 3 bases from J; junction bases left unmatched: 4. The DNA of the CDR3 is TGCGCCAGCAGTGAACAGCGGGGAGACACCGGGGAGCTGTTTTTT. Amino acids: CASSEQRGDTGELFF.

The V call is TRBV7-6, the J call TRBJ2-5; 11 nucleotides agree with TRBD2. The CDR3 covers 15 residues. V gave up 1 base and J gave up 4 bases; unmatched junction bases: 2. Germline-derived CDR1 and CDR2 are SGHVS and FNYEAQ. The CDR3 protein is CASSLVGTSGETQYF. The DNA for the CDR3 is TGTGCCAGCAGCTTAGTGGGGACTAGCGGAGAGACCCAGTACTTC.

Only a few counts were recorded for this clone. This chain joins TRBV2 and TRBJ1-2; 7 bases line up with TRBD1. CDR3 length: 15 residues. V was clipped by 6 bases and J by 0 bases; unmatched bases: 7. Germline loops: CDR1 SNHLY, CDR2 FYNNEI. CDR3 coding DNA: TGTGCCAGCAGGCCCCTCGGGACAGCTAACTATGGCTACACCTTC. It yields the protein CASRPLGTANYGYTF. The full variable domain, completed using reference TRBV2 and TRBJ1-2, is EPEVTQTPSHQVTQMGQEVILRCVPISNHLYFYWYRQILGQKVEFLVSFYNNEISEKSEIFDDQFSVERPDGSNFTLKIRSTKLEDSAMYFCASRPLGTANYGYTFGSGTRLTVV.

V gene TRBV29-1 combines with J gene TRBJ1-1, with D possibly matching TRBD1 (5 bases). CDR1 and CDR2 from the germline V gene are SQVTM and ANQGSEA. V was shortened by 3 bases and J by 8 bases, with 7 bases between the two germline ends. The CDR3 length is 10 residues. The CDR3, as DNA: TGCAGCGTTGAGGAGGGGGAAGCTTTCTTT. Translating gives CSVEEGEAFF.

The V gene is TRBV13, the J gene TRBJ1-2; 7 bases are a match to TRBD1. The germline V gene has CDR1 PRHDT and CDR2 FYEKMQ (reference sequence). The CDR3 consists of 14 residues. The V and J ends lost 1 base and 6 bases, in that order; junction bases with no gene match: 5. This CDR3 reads CASSLVGGAHGYTF. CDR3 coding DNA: TGTGCCAGCAGCTTAGTAGGGGGCGCCCATGGCTACACCTTC.